The 12 T cell receptor beta chains below come from one sample, sequenced in a study of blood T cell repertoires in COVID-19. Some clones are missing from TCRdb's copy, which holds only in-frame ones; the method was immunoSEQ multiplex PCR. The sample yields about 120,000 clones, about 79% seen once. The sequenced sample consisted of peripheral blood. The receptors come from a man aged 65 to 85 with acute or convalescent COVID-19.

This clone has only a few counts. The chain carries TRBV9 and TRBJ2-3, with 7 positions matching TRBD2. J gave up 3 bases and V 2 bases, and 6 bases lay outside the gene matches. Germline-derived CDR1 and CDR2 are SGDLS and YYNGEE. CDR3 length equals 15 residues. The CDR3 here is CASSVDPGGTDTQYF. CDR3 DNA sequence: TGTGCCAGCAGCGTTGACCCCGGGGGGACAGATACGCAGTATTTT.

In regard to this clone: The sample contains more than one DNA sequence encoding this CDR3. J is TRBJ1-6 and V is TRBV27; D is ambiguous. Germline V gene lookup returns CDR1 MNHEY and CDR2 SMNVEV (reference sequence). Trimming stripped 3 bases from V and 5 bases from J, with 5 bases between. The CDR3 sequence is 13 residues long. The CDR3 nucleotides are TGTGCCAGCAGTTTCAGAAATAATTCACCCCTCCACTTT. This translates into CASSFRNNSPLHF.

The genes are TRBV6-6 and TRBJ1-2, with a possible D match to TRBD1 (6 bases). Trimming left V 5 bases short and J 8 bases short, with 15 bases between. Germline CDR1 is MNHNY and CDR2 is SVGAGI (reference sequence). The CDR3 has 13 residues. CDR3 in amino acids: CASSRRGGEGYTF. CDR3 coding DNA: TGTGCCAGCAGTCGACGCGGGGGCGAGGGCTACACCTTC.

In its sample, this clone was seen a few times. The genes are TRBV4-1 and TRBJ1-1; no clear D. The CDR3 has 13 amino acids. Per germline, CDR1 MGHRA and CDR2 YSYEKL. Trimming left V 0 bases short and J 10 bases short, with 12 bases between. DNA for the CDR3: TGCGCCAGCAGCCAAGATGGGTGGGAGGGAGCTTTCTTT. Amino acids: CASSQDGWEGAFF.

The chain is built from TRBV5-3 and TRBJ1-5; D gene unclear. TRBV5-3 is designated an ORF whose function remains uncertain. V was shortened by 4 bases and J by 7 bases, with 21 bases between the two germline ends. The CDR3 sequence is 16 residues long. Here the CDR3 reads CARSKVRRRRGQPQHF. The CDR3 nucleotides read TGTGCCAGAAGCAAGGTAAGACGGAGGCGAGGCCAGCCCCAGCATTTT.

The chain carries TRBV5-4 and TRBJ2-1; D is possibly TRBD1 (5 bases). The CDR3 is 15 amino acids. CDR1 SGHNT and CDR2 YYREEE come from the germline V gene (reference sequence). V lost 0 bases to trimming and J lost 10 bases, with 17 bases between them. The CDR3 DNA is TGTGCCAGCAGCTTGGCAGGGCCCACTGGACGAGAGCAGTTCTTC. Translated, it gives CASSLAGPTGREQFF.

The V call is TRBV7-2, the J call TRBJ1-1, with D possibly being TRBD1 (5 bases). The V gene lost 5 bases and the J gene lost 6 bases, with 10 bases spanning the gap. Germline values: CDR1 SGHTA, CDR2 FQGNSA. This CDR3 region has 12 residues. CDR3 bases: TGTGCCAGCAGCGAGCGGGGGTCTGAAGCTTTCTTT. This encodes CASSERGSEAFF.

The chain carries TRBV5-1 and TRBJ2-7; D is undetermined. Germline values: CDR1 SGHRS, CDR2 YFSETQ. V gave up 0 bases and J gave up 2 bases, with 3 bases separating them. CDR3 length: 12 residues. CDR3 coding DNA: TGCGCCAGCAGCTTGGACACCTACGAGCAGTACTTC. Translating it yields CASSLDTYEQYF.

This chain joins TRBV6-5 and TRBJ1-1, with 8 nucleotides matching TRBD1. This CDR3 region has 15 residues. Germline CDR1 is MNHEY and CDR2 is SVGAGI. V was pared by 0 bases and J by 4 bases, with 4 bases of the junction left unmatched. The CDR3 DNA follows: TGTGCCAGCAGTTACTCTCAGGGGGCGACCACTGAAGCTTTCTTT. Translating it yields CASSYSQGATTEAFF.

This chain joins TRBV6-5 and TRBJ2-3; 10 bases fit TRBD2. The CDR3 contains 15 residues. Germline CDR1 and CDR2: MNHEY and SVGAGI. V lost 6 bases, J lost 4 bases, and 7 bases stayed unmatched. The CDR3 nucleotides read TGTGCCAGCAGGGGACTAGCGCCAGGTGCAGATACGCAGTATTTT. Residues: CASRGLAPGADTQYF.

The gene calls are TRBV2 and TRBJ1-2, with D perhaps TRBD1 (5 bases). Germline loops: CDR1 SNHLY, CDR2 FYNNEI. The CDR3 spans 15 residues. Between the trimmed V and J ends, which lost 7 bases and 3 bases, there was a span of 18 bases. CDR3 in amino acids: CASTRGGEGDYGYTF. The CDR3 DNA follows: TGTGCCAGCACCCGAGGAGGGGAGGGTGACTATGGCTACACCTTC.

The CDR3 protein is CASSRRTGGAMDAFF. CDR3 nucleotides: TGTGCCAGCAGTCGACGTACAGGGGGCGCAATGGACGCTTTCTTT. The V gene is TRBV6-2 or TRBV6-3, the J gene TRBJ1-1, with 9 bases that match TRBD1. This CDR3 has 15 amino acids. In germline, CDR1 is MNHEY, CDR2 SVGEGT. The ends lost 5 bases at V and 11 bases at J; junction bases unmatched: 15.